This T cell receptor (beta chain) came from a study of shared clonotypes between healthy human individuals. Study results and limitations: Naive subsets tended to show greater estimated richness than memory subsets. Relative to clonotypes present in all four donors, those not shared had lower generation probabilities.

As concerns this clone: Its antigen is currently unknown.

Trimming cost V 1 base and J 3 bases, with 11 bases left between them. The length of the CDR3 is 15 residues. Per the germline V gene, CDR1 is SGHNT and CDR2 is YYREEE (reference sequence). CD45RO negativity and positive selection for CCR7 defined naive CD8 cells, a population that excluded terminally differentiated effector memory CD45RA+ cells. Nashville, Tennessee was home to all donors, each a Caucasian adult. The data were produced by immunoSEQ multiplex PCR, yet TCRdb's version contains in-frame clones alone and is incomplete. The table shows around 1.9 million clones, with under 95% occurring only once.

The V call is TRBV5-4, the J call TRBJ2-1; D might be TRBD2 (6 bases). This receptor was obtained from a man in his late teens or twenties in good health. Some clones in this sample may be carry-over from other donors' samples. Material: naive CD8+ T cells from PBMCs. Here the CDR3 reads CASSLPAEGYNEQFF. The CDR3 coding sequence is TGTGCCAGCAGCTTGCCGGCGGAGGGCTACAATGAGCAGTTCTTC.